This note documents a single T cell receptor (beta chain) sequence. Its antigen is as yet unknown. This CDR3 contains 13 residues. CDR1 LNHDA and CDR2 SQIVND come from the germline V gene (reference sequence). The method was immunoSEQ multiplex PCR; TCRdb's version includes in-frame clones alone and lacks a portion of them. The sample shows fewer than 45,000 clones, approximately 87% of them seen only once. This entry is derived from a study of CD4 T cells in relation to SARS-CoV-2 and coronaviruses. Background on the study: After roughly 11 days of antigen culture, PBMC TCR beta CDR3s were sequenced.

Naive and memory CD4+ T cells came from enriched cryopreserved PBMCs. The chain joins TRBV19 to TRBJ1-4; D call uncertain. Sequenced input: naive CD4+ T cells from PBMCs, cultured in vitro. Subset defined: naive CD4+ T cells isolated by negative enrichment. The receptor comes from an adult with COVID-19. The CDR3 protein is CAYSGHEYEKLFF. The CDR3, as DNA: TGTGCTTACTCCGGGCACGAATATGAAAAACTGTTTTTT.